This is a list of T cell receptor beta chains from one sample in a study of T cell repertoires in cytomegalovirus infection. MiXCR, run by TCRdb on the reads, gives a single entry per CDR3 protein. The table shows approximately 910,000 distinct CDR3 sequences, with around 31% occurring only once. Their antigens remain unidentified. The sample here was cultured CD8+ T cells from PBMCs, taken from culture after CMV antigen stimulation. These receptors all come from a human donor in good health (CMV status not recorded). Some clones in this sample may be carry-over from other donors' samples. Each CDR3 is given with its conserved first and last residue. The order of the fields is J gene, clone size, D gene, V gene, CDR3 DNA, CDR3 protein. A D gene is named only where the DNA matches it firmly. Clone size is not always given. Where it is, it says once, few, many or a class for expanded clones.

>TRBJ2-1|.|.|TRBV10-3
TGTGCCATCAGTGAGGTGGTAGTGGGGGGTACCAGCTCCTACAATGAGCAGTTCTTC
CAISEVVVGGTSSYNEQFF
>TRBJ1-5|.|.|TRBV12-3/TRBV12-4
TGTGCCAGCAGTTTAGCAGAAGTCAATCAGCCCCAGCATTTT
CASSLAEVNQPQHF
>TRBJ1-2|few|TRBD1|TRBV6-2/TRBV6-3
TGTGCCAGCAGTTTGGTGGAACAGGGGGCACCGTATGGCTACACCTTC
CASSLVEQGAPYGYTF
>TRBJ1-2|few|.|TRBV2
TGTGCCAGCAGACACAGGGACGACGGCTACACCTTC
CASRHRDDGYTF
>TRBJ2-7|few|TRBD1|TRBV12-5
TGTGCTAGTGCCGGGGACAGGGACGACGAGCAGTACTTC
CASAGDRDDEQYF
>TRBJ1-4|.|.|TRBV23-1
TGCGCCAGGATGGGTCGGGGGAATGAAAAACTGTTTTTT
CARMGRGNEKLFF
>TRBJ1-6|few|.|TRBV14
TGTGCCAGCAGCCAAGATTTTCAGAATTCACCCCTCCACTTT
CASSQDFQNSPLHF
>TRBJ1-5|many|TRBD1|TRBV12-3/TRBV12-4
TGTGCCAGCAGTCCTCCGGGACAGGGGACTCAGCCCCAGCATTTT
CASSPPGQGTQPQHF
>TRBJ2-3|few|.|TRBV11-2
TGTGCCAGCAGTTTTCTTCGCACAGATACGCAGTATTTT
CASSFLRTDTQYF
>TRBJ1-6|.|.|TRBV7-3
TGTGCCAGCAGCTTTGCAGGGGATAATTCACCCCTCCACTTT
CASSFAGDNSPLHF
>TRBJ1-6|few|TRBD1|TRBV4-2
TGTGCCAGCAGTTATCCGGGACAGATGAATTCACCCCTCCACTTT
CASSYPGQMNSPLHF
>TRBJ1-4|few|.|TRBV7-9
TGTGCCAGCAGCTTAAGCCCTCGGGTGGCAACTAATGAAAAACTGTTTTTT
CASSLSPRVATNEKLFF
>TRBJ1-1|few|TRBD1|TRBV5-4
TGTGCCAGCAGCTTGGAAGGGGGCAGGGGACGAATGAACACTGAAGCTTTCTTT
CASSLEGGRGRMNTEAFF
>TRBJ2-1|many|TRBD2|TRBV12-3/TRBV12-4
TGTGCCAGCAGTTTAGCAGGGCGGGGGGAGCAGTTCTTC
CASSLAGRGEQFF
>TRBJ2-5|.|TRBD2|TRBV20-1
TGCAGTGCTAGACGACTAGCGGGGGGGTTTGGAGAGACCCAGTACTTC
CSARRLAGGFGETQYF
>TRBJ2-1|.|.|TRBV6-1
TGTGCCGGCAGTGACTCGGCGCGGACCAACAATGAGCAGTTCTTC
CAGSDSARTNNEQFF
>TRBJ2-7|.|TRBD2|TRBV20-1
TGCAGTGCTAGAGCTCCGGGACTAGCTATCTACGAGCAGTACTTC
CSARAPGLAIYEQYF
>TRBJ2-7|.|.|TRBV15
TGTGCCACCAGCAGAGATCGAAAGCGGGAGCAGTACTTC
CATSRDRKREQYF
>TRBJ1-2|.|.|TRBV6-5
TGTGCCAGCAGTCTCGGACTGCTCTATGGCTACACCTTC
CASSLGLLYGYTF
>TRBJ1-1|.|.|TRBV5-1
TGCGCCAGCAGCTTGGGGGGGCCCCTGGTGACTGAAGCTTTCTTT
CASSLGGPLVTEAFF
>TRBJ1-1|.|.|TRBV4-1
TGCGCCAGCAGCCAGAACCAGGGACCTGAAGCTTTCTTT
CASSQNQGPEAFF
>TRBJ2-1|once|.|TRBV27
TGTGCCAGCAGCCTTGATTCAAGGTCCTACAATGAGCAGTTCTTC
CASSLDSRSYNEQFF